This T cell receptor (beta chain) was profiled in a study of control samples from healthy donors and cancer patients. Method: immunoSEQ multiplex PCR; TCRdb's copy keeps in-frame clones and lacks some. The table includes about 180,000 clones, 90% detected once. The CDR3 spans 18 residues. J lost 0 bases, V lost 0 bases, and 5 bases had no gene match. The germline gives CDR1 SGHNT, CDR2 YYREEE (reference sequence). Sequenced input: blood. The V gene is TRBV5-4, the J gene TRBJ2-7; 14 bases line up with TRBD2. This sequence was found in a woman aged 50 to 60 in good health. CDR3 sequence reads: CASSLGTSGGRSSYEQYF. CDR3 bases: TGTGCCAGCAGCTTGGGGACTAGCGGGGGGCGAAGCTCCTACGAGCAGTACTTC.